These 19 T cell receptor beta chains were all obtained from the same sample, sequenced in a study of blood T cells in healthy people across ages. Sample-barcoded 5' priming and a J-beta primer mix drove a second PCR of about 6 to 12 cycles. From the 5' RACE reads, TCRdb called clonotypes with MiXCR, one entry per CDR3 protein. The repertoire includes roughly 500,000 distinct CDR3 sequences, 25% to 30% of them detected once, and less than 20% sits in the top ten. The sample was blood. These receptors all come from a woman aged 70-85 years in good health.

Only a few counts were recorded for this clonotype. The J gene is TRBJ1-3, the V gene TRBV29-1; TRBD1 might be the D (5 bases). This CDR3 has 15 amino acids. CDR1 is SQVTM, CDR2 ANQGSEA, per germline. V dropped 5 bases and J dropped 0 bases, with 14 bases sitting between them. Written as DNA, the CDR3 is TGCAGCGTTCAGCCCTGGGGGTCCTCTGGAAACACCATATATTTT. This codes for CSVQPWGSSGNTIYF.

The table lists this clonotype with a few counts. Its ends do not fully match the called genes, so a read error is possible. The chain joins TRBV5-1 to TRBJ1-5; TRBD1 matches 8 bases. CDR1 and CDR2 from the germline V gene are SGHRS and YFSETQ. This CDR3 has 13 amino acids. The CDR3 bases are TGCGCCAGCAGGGACAGGGACGATCAGCCCCAACATTTT. Translated: CASRDRDDQPQHF.

The chain employs TRBV6-1 and TRBJ1-1; perhaps TRBD1 as D (5 bases). V lost 5 bases, J lost 0 bases, and 19 bases lay in between. Germline CDR1 is MNHNS and CDR2 is SASEGT. This CDR3 has 17 residues. CDR3 in DNA: TGTGCCAGCAGTCCCCGAAGGGCAGGGTTCCTGAACACTGAAGCTTTCTTT. It codes for CASSPRRAGFLNTEAFF.

The V gene is TRBV28, the J gene TRBJ1-5; no clear D gene. The CDR3 has 13 amino acids. V lost 6 bases and J lost 5, with 11 bases in between. In germline, CDR1 is MDHEN, CDR2 SYDVKM. The CDR3 region is CASRKGYDQPQHF. CDR3 nucleotide sequence: TGTGCCAGCAGAAAAGGATACGATCAGCCCCAGCATTTT.

CDR3 nucleotides: TGTGCCAGCAGGCTTCCCGGGACAGGGACCTACGAGCAGTACTTC. It specifies CASRLPGTGTYEQYF. The rearrangement joins TRBV7-9 to TRBJ2-7, with 9 positions matching TRBD1. The V and J ends lost 6 bases and 2 bases, in that order; junction bases with no gene match: 8. Germline CDR1 reads SEHNR; CDR2 reads FQNEAQ (reference sequence). The CDR3 sequence is 15 residues long.

This clonotype was recorded only once. The chain carries TRBV6-1 and TRBJ1-1, with D possibly TRBD1 on 5 matching bases. The length of the CDR3 is 16 residues. V dropped 2 bases and J dropped 4 bases, with 17 bases sitting between them. Germline assignment: CDR1 MNHNS and CDR2 SASEGT. This CDR3 is CASSESTSRVGTEAFF. Written as DNA, the CDR3 is TGTGCCAGCAGTGAATCTACTAGCAGGGTGGGCACTGAAGCTTTCTTT.

The rearrangement links TRBV20-1 to TRBJ1-1, with 10 bases that match TRBD1. The V gene's germline CDR1 is DFQATT and CDR2 SNEGSKA (reference sequence). CDR3 length: 15 amino acids. Trimming at V came to 5 bases and at J to 3 bases, leaving 9 bases not matched to a gene. The CDR3 coding sequence is TGCAGTGCTTACCGACAGGGGGCAGGGTACACTGAAGCTTTCTTT. The encoded protein is CSAYRQGAGYTEAFF.

This clonotype was found many times. The chain links TRBV25-1 to TRBJ1-2; D ambiguous. Germline values: CDR1 MGHDK, CDR2 SYGVNS. V gave up 1 base and J gave up 8 bases, with 8 bases separating them. The CDR3 sequence is 12 residues long. Here the CDR3 DNA reads TGTGCCAGCAGTGAATTTCAGATAGGCTACACCTTC. It yields the protein CASSEFQIGYTF.

The chain links TRBV5-1 to TRBJ1-1; D gene ambiguous. The CDR3 loop spans 20 amino acids. Germline V gene sequence: CDR1 SGHRS, CDR2 YFSETQ. V lost 1 base and J lost 1, with 26 bases in between. This chain's CDR3 is CASSLRVSPENLTPNTEAFF. In DNA, the CDR3 is TGCGCCAGCAGCTTGAGGGTCAGCCCCGAAAACCTTACCCCGAACACTGAAGCTTTCTTT. The variable domain in full, with the rest retrieved from reference TRBV5-1 and TRBJ1-1, is KAGVTQTPRYLIKTRGQQVTLSCSPISGHRSVSWYQQTPGQGLQFLFEYFSETQRNKGNFPGRFSGRQFSNSRSEMNVSTLELGDSALYLCASSLRVSPENLTPNTEAFFGQGTRLTVV.

This clonotype was counted a few times. The chain joins TRBV5-1 to TRBJ1-2; D is unclear. CDR3 length: 13 amino acids. Germline lookup yields CDR1 SGHRS and CDR2 YFSETQ. V was pared by 4 bases and J by 6 bases, with 13 bases between. The CDR3 DNA reads as TGCGCCAGCAGCCGGGAGGCAGAGGATGGCTACACCTTC. It encodes CASSREAEDGYTF.

This clonotype has only a few counts. The V gene is TRBV4-3, the J gene TRBJ2-5, with D uncertain. TRBJ2-1 matches the DNA end more closely, so the J call is doubtful. Germline-derived CDR1 and CDR2 are LGHNA and YSLEER. The CDR3 contains 13 residues. For the CDR3, the DNA is TGCGCCAGCAGCCAAGGAATCTTGGCTGAGCAGTTCTTC. As protein: CASSQGILAEQFF.

This rearrangement joins TRBV7-2 to TRBJ2-3, with no clear D. There are 14 residues in the CDR3. Trimming pared 1 base from V and 0 bases from J, leaving 5 bases between. Germline CDR1 SGHTA, CDR2 FQGNSA. The CDR3 sequence: CASSLGISTDTQYF. The DNA of the CDR3 is TGTGCCAGCAGCTTAGGAATTAGCACAGATACGCAGTATTTT.

The CDR3 here is CASSKPGTGSSGYTF. The CDR3 DNA follows: TGTGCCAGCAGCAAACCCGGGACAGGATCATCTGGCTACACCTTC. V and J are TRBV21-1 and TRBJ1-2; the listed D gene, TRBD1, was not tested against the DNA. TRBV21-1 is given as a pseudogene. There are 15 residues in the CDR3.

This clonotype was counted at least ten times. The gene calls are TRBV6-6 and TRBJ1-4; possibly TRBD1 for D (6 bases). CDR3 length: 14 amino acids. Germline-derived CDR1 and CDR2 are MNHNY and SVGAGI (reference sequence). The germline V and J ends were trimmed by 7 bases and 2 bases, with 11 bases remaining between them. Here the CDR3 DNA reads TGTGCCAGCACCACAGGGCCCACTAATGAAAAACTGTTTTTT. Protein product: CASTTGPTNEKLFF.

V usage is TRBV20-1 and J usage is TRBJ2-5, with TRBD2 matching 9 bases. The J call may be mistaken, given a closer DNA end match to TRBJ2-1. The CDR3 spans 13 residues. Germline CDR1 reads DFQATT; CDR2 reads SNEGSKA (reference sequence). The CDR3 DNA reads as TGCAGTGCGGGACTAGCCTCTTTCAATGAGCAGTTCTTC. Its protein product is CSAGLASFNEQFF.

The chain joins TRBV29-1 to TRBJ2-1; TRBD2 might be the D (5 bases). Gene TRBJ2-5 matches the end of the DNA better, so the J call may be wrong. The length of the CDR3 is 13 residues. In germline, CDR1 is SQVTM, CDR2 ANQGSEA. The CDR3 loop reads CSVHMRAQETQYF. The CDR3 nucleotides are TGCAGCGTTCATATGCGGGCCCAGGAAACCCAGTACTTC.

The rearrangement links TRBV6-5 to TRBJ2-5; 12 bases are a match to TRBD1. Trimming took 6 bases from V and 5 from J; bases not matched to a gene: 7. The germline gives CDR1 MNHEY, CDR2 SVGAGI. The CDR3 is 15 amino acids. The CDR3 region has the DNA TGTGCCAGCAGGACGGGACAGGGGGCACGGGAGACCCAGTACTTC. Its translation: CASRTGQGARETQYF.

CDR3 coding DNA: TGCAGCGTTGAAGATCAGCACAGGGGGCATGGCTACACCTTC. Its protein product is CSVEDQHRGHGYTF. The rearrangement links TRBV29-1 to TRBJ1-2; 9 bases align to TRBD1. Trimming took 0 bases from V and 6 from J; bases not matched to a gene: 5. This CDR3 has 14 residues. Germline assignment: CDR1 SQVTM and CDR2 ANQGSEA.

The chain recombines TRBV5-1 with TRBJ2-6, with D possibly matching TRBD1 (6 bases). The V gene's germline CDR1 is SGHRS and CDR2 YFSETQ. V dropped 0 bases and J dropped 1 base, with 20 bases sitting between them. CDR3 size: 20 residues. The CDR3 DNA is TGCGCCAGCAGCTTGGAGGAACAGGGTCGTAGTTTTTCTGGGGCCAACGTCCTGACTTTC. This sequence encodes CASSLEEQGRSFSGANVLTF. Full variable domain (outside the CDR3, taken from reference TRBV5-1 and TRBJ2-6): KAGVTQTPRYLIKTRGQQVTLSCSPISGHRSVSWYQQTPGQGLQFLFEYFSETQRNKGNFPGRFSGRQFSNSRSEMNVSTLELGDSALYLCASSLEEQGRSFSGANVLTFGAGSRLTVL.